These 12 T cell receptor beta chains were all obtained from the same sample, sequenced in a study of CD8+CD57+ T cells in acquired aplastic anemia. Genomic DNA templated the TCR beta VDJ and CDR3 profiling. One entry per CDR3 protein, called by TCRdb with MiXCR from the reads. The sample lists under 200,000 distinct CDR3 sequences; about three fifths were seen once. Sequenced: sorted CD4+, CD8+, or CD8+CD57+ T cells (not recorded which) from PBMCs. The receptor set was obtained from a human donor in good health.

On this clonotype itself: Germline is not matched at one junction end, which may reflect a read error. The rearrangement joins TRBV4-1 to TRBJ2-7; either TRBD1 or TRBD2 may fit D (5 bases each). CDR1 is MGHRA, CDR2 YSYEKL, per germline. The CDR3 is 15 amino acids. The CDR3 reads CASSLAGTGNGEQYF. CDR3 in DNA: TGTGCCAGCAGCTTGGCCGGGACCGGTAATGGGGAGCAGTACTTC.

About this clonotype itself: The junction and the germline gene differ at one end; a read error may be behind it. The rearrangement uses TRBV9 and TRBJ1-6, with D perhaps TRBD1 (6 bases). Germline V gene lookup returns CDR1 SGDLS and CDR2 YYNGEE. This CDR3 is 13 amino acids long. The CDR3 nucleotides are TGTGCCGGCAGCCCAGGGGAGGTGTCACCCCTCCACTTT. Translation: CAGSPGEVSPLHF.

The chain is built from TRBV6-2 or TRBV6-3 and TRBJ2-7, with unresolved D. Germline CDR1 is MNHEY and CDR2 is SVGEGT. The germline V and J ends were trimmed by 0 bases and 5 bases, with 14 bases remaining between them. The CDR3 totals 15 residues. The CDR3 is CASSYSWLGYHEQYF. CDR3 DNA sequence: TGTGCCAGCAGTTACTCCTGGCTAGGGTACCACGAGCAGTACTTC.

The J gene is TRBJ2-1, the V gene TRBV27, with D possibly TRBD2 on 6 matching bases. Germline V gives CDR1 MNHEY, CDR2 SMNVEV (reference sequence). V lost 5 bases and J lost 5, with 19 bases in between. This CDR3 is 16 amino acids long. This CDR3 reads CASSPSPGGLDNEQFF. The CDR3, as DNA: TGTGCCAGCAGTCCTTCCCCCGGGGGACTTGACAATGAGCAGTTCTTC.

This chain joins TRBV24-1 and TRBJ2-7; 7 bases align to TRBD1. The CDR3 runs to 14 residues. V was clipped by 7 bases and J by 2 bases; unmatched bases: 7. Germline CDR1 reads KGHDR; CDR2 reads SFDVKD. In DNA, the CDR3 is TGTGCCACCAGCAGGCAACAGGGGCCCTACGAGCAGTACTTC. Protein product: CATSRQQGPYEQYF.

The chain employs TRBV5-1 and TRBJ1-2; no firm D call. From germline, CDR1 is SGHRS and CDR2 YFSETQ. The CDR3 spans 13 residues. The ends were cut back, 7 bases at V and 3 bases at J, with 13 bases in the middle. The DNA for the CDR3 is TGCGCCAGCCAGGCGGGGAGTGACTATGGCTACACCTTC. Translated, it gives CASQAGSDYGYTF.

Ten or more counts support this clonotype. V gene TRBV6-2 or TRBV6-3 combines with J gene TRBJ1-2, with 8 positions matching TRBD1. CDR3 size: 13 residues. Trimming removed 6 bases from V and 6 bases from J; junction bases left unmatched: 6. Germline V gene data show CDR1 as MNHEY and CDR2 as SVGEGT. In nucleotides, the CDR3 is TGTGCCAGCAGGACGGACAGGGAGGATGGCTACACCTTC. Translating gives CASRTDREDGYTF.

V usage is TRBV5-1 and J usage is TRBJ2-7; 8 bases agree with TRBD1. The CDR3 has 16 residues. Trimming at V came to 4 bases and at J to 3 bases, leaving 12 bases not matched to a gene. Germline V gives CDR1 SGHRS, CDR2 YFSETQ. The CDR3 DNA reads as TGCGCCAGCAGCCCGCACAGGGACAGGTCTCGCTACGAGCAGTACTTC. It encodes CASSPHRDRSRYEQYF.

This clonotype was observed at least ten times. The chain carries TRBV6-5 and TRBJ2-1, with a weak D call TRBD2 (6 bases). The CDR3 spans 14 residues. Germline loops: CDR1 MNHEY, CDR2 SVGAGI. Trimming stripped 4 bases from V and 7 bases from J, with 14 bases between. The CDR3 spells CASSSSAGINEQFF. CDR3 nucleotides: TGTGCCAGCAGTTCCTCCGCGGGGATTAATGAGCAGTTCTTC.

This clonotype was seen only a few times. The chain carries TRBV7-2 and TRBJ2-5; no firm D call. The V gene's germline CDR1 is SGHTA and CDR2 FQGNSA. This CDR3 has 13 amino acids. The germline V and J ends were trimmed by 5 bases and 4 bases, with 11 bases remaining between them. This chain's CDR3 is CASSPARAETQYF. The CDR3 DNA follows: TGTGCCAGCAGCCCCGCCCGGGCAGAGACCCAGTACTTC. The entire variable domain, with the rest obtained from reference TRBV7-2 and TRBJ2-5, is as follows: GAGVSQSPSNKVTEKGKDVELRCDPISGHTALYWYRQSLGQGLEFLIYFQGNSAPDKSGLPSDRFSAERTGGSVSTLTIQRTQQEDSAVYLCASSPARAETQYFGPGTRLLVL.

The rearrangement links TRBV9 to TRBJ1-1; D is uncertain. Trimming shortened V by 0 bases and J by 1 base, and 10 bases separated the two germline ends. Germline lookup yields CDR1 SGDLS and CDR2 YYNGEE. CDR3 size: 15 residues. The CDR3 sequence: CASSVAGGPNTEAFF. The CDR3 bases are TGTGCCAGCAGCGTAGCGGGCGGACCGAACACTGAAGCTTTCTTT.

This clonotype turned up a few times. A single base separates this from a much larger clone, so it may be a read error. The chain employs TRBV10-2 and TRBJ2-2, with TRBD1 matching over 8 bases. CDR3 size: 13 residues. Germline loops: CDR1 WSHSY, CDR2 SAAADI. Trimming at V came to 10 bases and at J to 4 bases, leaving 5 bases not matched to a gene. CDR3 DNA sequence: TGCGCCACCGACAGGGGCAGCACCGGGGAGCTGTTTTTT. Translation: CATDRGSTGELFF.